This T cell receptor (beta chain) was captured in a study of blood T cell repertoires in COVID-19 (dated by TCRdb to 2020 to 2022). Regarding the study in general: The collaborator samples originated in the United States, Italy and Spain and spanned the acute and convalescent phases of COVID-19. The prospective study material was composed of cDNA or gDNA derived from T cells, B-cell-depleted T cells, or PBMCs. The dataset comprised deeply sampled blood TCRbeta repertoires from subjects exposed to, actively infected with, or recovered from COVID-19. The repertoires were released in a freely available public database intended as a resource for research on the immune response to SARS-CoV-2. The samples were drawn from the first 160 participants of the ongoing ImmuneRACE study and from 950 to 1,500 subjects provided by 6 global collaborators. Sample metadata almost always included a de-identified subject ID, COVID-19 status, age in years and sex. Where HLA class I and class II types were available, the types were taken from metadata supplied by the sample provider, not from assay-based typing. Overall study results and their limits: The quantity of clinical and demographic metadata differed by source and by participant and was supplied without curation.

TCRbeta CDR3 regions were amplified from genomic DNA by means of the immunoSEQ Assay, a bias-controlled multiplex PCR. The published analysis was carried out like this. The number of nucleated cells in each sample was estimated from the amplification of reference gene primers within the assay. Sequence reads were collapsed and filtered to measure the absolute abundance of every unique TCRbeta CDR3 rearrangement. Productive Simpson clonality was computed per sample as the square root of Simpson's diversity index over productive rearrangements. What TCRdb holds here is the immuneACCESS table cut down to in-frame rearrangements. Part of the clones is not present; checked against another copy, under half of the missing clones reflect an unresolved V gene, and the others are unexplained. V and J calls and clone size are copied from that table; D and trimming were computed from the DNA. In this sample the table shows about 120,000 clones, around 89% of which occur a single time. The biggest ten clones account for approximately 8.1% of the sample.

Collaborating institutions collected whole blood in K2EDTA tubes following their own protocols. For TCRbeta analysis, collaborators shipped samples in one of three forms: frozen whole blood, isolated PBMCs, or DNA extracted from either of those sample types. A remark on this clone: The specificity of this receptor is unknown. It has no much larger one-base neighbor in the sample; base qualities were not kept.

The CDR3 measures 18 amino acids from cysteine to phenylalanine. The sequence is cut down to CDR3 DNA, 54 bases in frame from base 1. Here V drops 5 bases and J drops 0 bases, and the junction holds 11 bases not matched to any gene. CDR1 and CDR2 were assigned from the germline V gene as SGHNT and YENEEA. The sequence is built from TRBV11-3 and TRBJ2-3; TRBD2 aligns with 10 central bases. Sequenced input: peripheral blood. The TCR originated in a man aged 45 to 65 with acute or convalescent COVID-19. The sequence in DNA is TGTGCCAGCAGCGGACGGACTAGCGGCAGATCTAGCACAGATACGCAGTATTTT. This translates into CASSGRTSGRSSTDTQYF. The entire variable domain, with the stretches around the CDR3 drawn from the reference TRBV11-3 and TRBJ2-3 proteins, is EAGVVQSPRYKIIEKKQPVAFWCNPISGHNTLYWYLQNLGQGPELLIRYENEEAVDDSQLPKDRFSAERLKGVDSTLKIQPAELGDSAVYLCASSGRTSGRSSTDTQYFGPGTRLTVL.